The rows below give T cell receptor beta chains drawn from one sample of a study of identical twins. TCRdb recomputed calls from the 5' RACE reads with MiXCR, one row per CDR3 protein. The sample includes about 470,000 distinct CDR3 sequences, more than 20% of them seen just once. These sequences were also reported in another study, on T cells expressing NK-cell markers.

The source material was CD4+ T cells sorted from blood. The receptors come from a woman between 18 and 29 years old in good health. Each CDR3 is given with its conserved first and last residue.

v_gene: TRBV12-3/TRBV12-4
j_gene: TRBJ1-6
CDR3aa: CASSSLPGTGLLGALHF

v_gene: TRBV5-1
j_gene: TRBJ1-1
CDR3aa: CASSLVSQGGEAFF

v_gene: TRBV12-3/TRBV12-4
j_gene: TRBJ2-1
CDR3aa: CASSLFSGNEQFF

v_gene: TRBV12-3/TRBV12-4
j_gene: TRBJ1-2
CDR3aa: CASSLTGRGRGFYGYTF

v_gene: TRBV6-1
j_gene: TRBJ2-1
CDR3aa: CASRPTRTVYNEQFF

v_gene: TRBV6-1
j_gene: TRBJ2-2
CDR3aa: CATKTSGRLGAGELFF

v_gene: TRBV6-1
j_gene: TRBJ2-3
CDR3aa: CATVAPGTTDTQYF

v_gene: TRBV5-1
j_gene: TRBJ2-1
CDR3aa: CASSYGQGESYNEQFF

v_gene: TRBV7-9
j_gene: TRBJ1-2
CDR3aa: CASSSVGQGTANYGYTF

v_gene: TRBV12-3/TRBV12-4
j_gene: TRBJ2-5
CDR3aa: CASSFWPRETQYF

v_gene: TRBV24-1
j_gene: TRBJ1-1
CDR3aa: CATSDPGPVNTEAFF

v_gene: TRBV20-1
j_gene: TRBJ1-5
CDR3aa: CSARDPRVAYQPQHF

v_gene: TRBV3-1
j_gene: TRBJ2-7
CDR3aa: CASSQHSTYEQYF

v_gene: TRBV4-3
j_gene: TRBJ2-1
CDR3aa: CASSQRARTINNEQFF

v_gene: TRBV20-1
j_gene: TRBJ2-7
CDR3aa: CSASRDRGSYEQYF

v_gene: TRBV5-1
j_gene: TRBJ2-7
CDR3aa: CASSFLLAGGYEQYF

v_gene: TRBV20-1
j_gene: TRBJ2-1
CDR3aa: CSAPGTHIYNEQFF

v_gene: TRBV20-1
j_gene: TRBJ2-4
CDR3aa: CSAYLAGSAKNIQYF

v_gene: TRBV2
j_gene: TRBJ1-1
CDR3aa: CASSEGENTEAFF

v_gene: TRBV11-2
j_gene: TRBJ2-3
CDR3aa: CAGSLDIRRGGRPDTQYF

v_gene: TRBV7-8
j_gene: TRBJ2-1
CDR3aa: CASSLFPGTLRGNEQFF

v_gene: TRBV5-1
j_gene: TRBJ1-2
CDR3aa: CASSSSTGVYGYTF

v_gene: TRBV6-1
j_gene: TRBJ2-3
CDR3aa: CASVLNTQYF

v_gene: TRBV20-1
j_gene: TRBJ2-5
CDR3aa: CSAKPLGGVVETQYF

v_gene: TRBV10-1
j_gene: TRBJ2-3
CDR3aa: CASSDRRGGTDTQYF

v_gene: TRBV12-5
j_gene: TRBJ2-1
CDR3aa: CASGFPSKAGGLYNEQFF

v_gene: TRBV15
j_gene: TRBJ1-5
CDR3aa: CATSRVDQPQHF

v_gene: TRBV2
j_gene: TRBJ2-1
CDR3aa: CASETGGNEQFF

v_gene: TRBV12-3/TRBV12-4
j_gene: TRBJ1-1
CDR3aa: CASSFGATEAFF

v_gene: TRBV29-1
j_gene: TRBJ1-5
CDR3aa: CSVGQGSDQPQHF

v_gene: TRBV7-9
j_gene: TRBJ1-4
CDR3aa: CASSPWTRVSEKLFF

v_gene: TRBV11-3
j_gene: TRBJ2-1
CDR3aa: CASSLSGASYNEQFF

v_gene: TRBV4-1
j_gene: TRBJ2-1
CDR3aa: CASSHWTGGVYNEQFF

v_gene: TRBV9
j_gene: TRBJ1-2
CDR3aa: CASSVVGGYGYTF

v_gene: TRBV5-1
j_gene: TRBJ2-3
CDR3aa: CASSLKGVSAEGTDTQYF

v_gene: TRBV20-1
j_gene: TRBJ2-7
CDR3aa: CSANAGTGGLNEQYF

v_gene: TRBV6-1
j_gene: TRBJ1-3
CDR3aa: CASSPRTGRSGNTIYF

v_gene: TRBV12-3/TRBV12-4
j_gene: TRBJ2-2
CDR3aa: CASKGGSVGELFF

v_gene: TRBV11-3
j_gene: TRBJ2-1
CDR3aa: CASSWSGGANEQFF

v_gene: TRBV5-1
j_gene: TRBJ2-7
CDR3aa: CASSADGEQYF

v_gene: TRBV20-1
j_gene: TRBJ2-1
CDR3aa: CSAFSGTSGSDEQFF

v_gene: TRBV6-5
j_gene: TRBJ1-5
CDR3aa: CASSYRGGGPNNQPQHF

v_gene: TRBV14
j_gene: TRBJ2-7
CDR3aa: CASSRMDGYEQYF

v_gene: TRBV12-3/TRBV12-4
j_gene: TRBJ2-3
CDR3aa: CASSFREDTQYF

v_gene: TRBV7-3
j_gene: TRBJ2-3
CDR3aa: CASSGTGHTDTQYF